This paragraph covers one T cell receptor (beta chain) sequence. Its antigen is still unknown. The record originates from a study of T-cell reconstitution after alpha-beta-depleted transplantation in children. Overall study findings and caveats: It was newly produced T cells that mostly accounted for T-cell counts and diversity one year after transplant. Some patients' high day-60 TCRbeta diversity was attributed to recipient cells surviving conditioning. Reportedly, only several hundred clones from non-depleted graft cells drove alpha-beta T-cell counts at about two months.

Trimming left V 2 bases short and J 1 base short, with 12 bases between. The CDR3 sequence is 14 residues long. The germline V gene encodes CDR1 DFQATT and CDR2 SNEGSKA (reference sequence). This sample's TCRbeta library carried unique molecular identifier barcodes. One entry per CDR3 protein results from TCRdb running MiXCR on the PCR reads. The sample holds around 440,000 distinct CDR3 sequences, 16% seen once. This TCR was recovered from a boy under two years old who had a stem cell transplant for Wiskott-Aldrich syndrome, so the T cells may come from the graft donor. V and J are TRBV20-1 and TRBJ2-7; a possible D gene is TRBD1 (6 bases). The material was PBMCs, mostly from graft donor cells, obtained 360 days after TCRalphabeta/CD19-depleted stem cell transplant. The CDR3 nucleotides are TGCAGTGCTAGACCTCCTACAGGGTCCTACGAGCAGTACTTC. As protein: CSARPPTGSYEQYF.